This entry features one T cell receptor (beta chain) sequence. V gave up 2 bases and J gave up 2 bases, with 6 bases separating them. The CDR3 covers 13 residues. Germline assignment: CDR1 SGHNT and CDR2 YYREEE (reference sequence). This record comes from a study of T cell changes during pregnancy in multiple sclerosis. Some clones are missing from TCRdb's copy, which holds only in-frame ones; the method was immunoSEQ multiplex PCR. Of 65,000 to 75,000 clones listed, roughly 92% are singletons. Sample: peripheral blood, taken after pregnancy. The chain links TRBV5-4 to TRBJ2-3; D might be TRBD2 (5 bases). The clonotype comes from a female donor in good health, enrolled as a control in a pregnancy study. The CDR3 nucleotides are TGTGCCAGCAGCTTCCGGGACACAGATACGCAGTATTTT. It codes for CASSFRDTDTQYF. Complete variable domain (other parts from reference TRBV5-4 and TRBJ2-3): ETGVTQSPTHLIKTRGQQVTLRCSSQSGHNTVSWYQQALGQGPQFIFQYYREEENGRGNFPPRFSGLQFPNYSSELNVNALELDDSALYLCASSFRDTDTQYFGPGTRLTVL.